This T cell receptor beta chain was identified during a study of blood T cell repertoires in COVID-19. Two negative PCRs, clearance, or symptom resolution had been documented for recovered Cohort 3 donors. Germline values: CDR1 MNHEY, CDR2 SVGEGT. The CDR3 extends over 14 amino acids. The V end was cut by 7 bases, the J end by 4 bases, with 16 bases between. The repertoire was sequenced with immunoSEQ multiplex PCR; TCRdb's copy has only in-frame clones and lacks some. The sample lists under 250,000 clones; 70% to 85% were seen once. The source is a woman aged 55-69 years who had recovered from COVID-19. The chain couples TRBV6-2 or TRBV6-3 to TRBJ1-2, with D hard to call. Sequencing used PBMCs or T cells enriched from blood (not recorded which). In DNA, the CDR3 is TGTGCCAGCATCCCGACTTTGCCCAGCTATGGCTACACCTTC. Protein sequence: CASIPTLPSYGYTF.